The 29 T cell receptor beta chains in this list originate from one sample, sequenced in a study of blood T cell repertoires in COVID-19. Generated by immunoSEQ multiplex PCR, the TCRdb table keeps only in-frame clones and is missing some. The sample lists some 170,000 clones; around 85% were seen once. The sample was PBMCs or T cells enriched from blood (not recorded which). These receptors originate from a man in his forties or fifties who had recovered from COVID-19.

The V gene is TRBV10-3, the J gene TRBJ2-1; 8 bases line up with TRBD1. Germline CDR1 ENHRY, CDR2 SYGVKD. With V trimmed by 11 bases and J by 6 bases, 9 bases remained unmatched. The CDR3 has 13 residues. The CDR3 DNA follows: TGTGCCTTTTCTAGGACAGGGACCAATGAGCAGTTCTTC. It translates to CAFSRTGTNEQFF.

This chain links TRBV9 with TRBJ1-1; possibly TRBD1 for D (6 bases). V was pared by 3 bases and J by 0 bases, with 18 bases between. The CDR3 runs to 17 residues. Germline V gives CDR1 SGDLS, CDR2 YYNGEE. CDR3 nucleotide sequence: TGTGCCAGCAGCGACCCCGGGGGGGCTCCTATGAACACTGAAGCTTTCTTT. Its protein product is CASSDPGGAPMNTEAFF.

This sequence joins TRBV2 and TRBJ1-4; a weak D match, TRBD1 (5 bases). The CDR3 extends over 14 amino acids. Germline V CDR1 and CDR2: SNHLY, FYNNEI. Between the trimmed V and J ends, which lost 3 bases and 8 bases, there was a span of 13 bases. CDR3 in DNA: TGTGCCAGCAGTGATCGCAGGGTGGAGGAAAAACTGTTTTTT. Amino acid sequence: CASSDRRVEEKLFF.

This clone came up once. The chain links TRBV27 to TRBJ2-7; 8 bases are shared with TRBD1. Germline CDR1 reads MNHEY; CDR2 reads SMNVEV (reference sequence). The CDR3 has 14 amino acids. V was clipped by 2 bases and J by 5 bases; unmatched bases: 5. CDR3 coding DNA: TGTGCCAGCAGTTTACAGGGGGCGATTGACGAGCAGTACTTC. Protein sequence: CASSLQGAIDEQYF.

The CDR3 protein is CASSLYGAPLHF. The DNA for the CDR3 is TGTGCCAGCAGTTTGTACGGGGCACCCCTCCACTTT. The chain recombines TRBV12-3 or TRBV12-4 with TRBJ1-6; D gene unclear. Between the trimmed V and J ends, which lost 3 bases and 11 bases, there was a span of 8 bases. The CDR3 runs 12 residues.

The CDR3 loop reads CASSDSTDNEKLFF. CDR3 nucleotides: TGTGCCAGCAGTGATTCCACAGATAATGAAAAACTGTTTTTT. The chain uses TRBV2 and TRBJ1-4; no firm D call. Trimming left V 3 bases short and J 4 bases short, with 9 bases between. Germline V gives CDR1 SNHLY, CDR2 FYNNEI. CDR3 length equals 14 residues.

The rearrangement joins TRBV9 to TRBJ1-6, with 8 bases matching TRBD1. Per the germline V gene, CDR1 is SGDLS and CDR2 is YYNGEE. The V and J ends lost 0 bases and 7 bases, in that order; junction bases with no gene match: 3. The CDR3 loop spans 15 amino acids. The CDR3: CASSVDGQGNSPLHF. The CDR3 DNA follows: TGTGCCAGCAGCGTAGACGGACAGGGAAATTCACCCCTCCACTTT. The full variable domain, in which reference TRBV9 and TRBJ1-6 provide the parts outside the CDR3, is DSGVTQTPKHLITATGQRVTLRCSPRSGDLSVYWYQQSLDQGLQFLIQYYNGEERAKGNILERFSAQQFPDLHSELNLSSLELGDSALYFCASSVDGQGNSPLHFGNGTRLTVT.

The genes are TRBV30 and TRBJ1-5; tentatively, D is TRBD1 (6 bases). V was clipped by 1 base and J by 8 bases, with 12 bases between them. Germline CDR1 is GTSNPN and CDR2 is SVGIG (reference sequence). The CDR3 consists of 13 residues. The CDR3 DNA reads as TGTGCCTGGAGTGACAGGGCAGGGAAGCCCCAGCATTTT. Its protein is CAWSDRAGKPQHF.

This clone has a single count. V is TRBV19 and J is TRBJ2-1; TRBD1 aligns across 7 bases. CDR1 is LNHDA, CDR2 SQIVND, per germline (reference sequence). The CDR3 is made up of 15 amino acids. The V and J ends lost 6 bases and 0 bases, in that order; junction bases with no gene match: 5. The CDR3 reads CASSPGGSSYNEQFF. CDR3 coding DNA: TGTGCCAGTAGCCCAGGGGGTAGCTCCTACAATGAGCAGTTCTTC.

This sequence joins TRBV5-1 and TRBJ2-7; D unclear. Looked up from germline, CDR1 is SGHRS and CDR2 is YFSETQ. This CDR3 has 13 amino acids. Trimming pared 0 bases from V and 2 bases from J, leaving 6 bases between. The CDR3 region has the DNA TGCGCCAGCAGCTTGGCAAGAGCCTACGAGCAGTACTTC. It specifies CASSLARAYEQYF.

The V and J genes are TRBV30 and TRBJ1-5; the D is unclear. Looked up from germline, CDR1 is GTSNPN and CDR2 is SVGIG (reference sequence). The CDR3 is made up of 15 amino acids. Trimming shortened V by 5 bases and J by 3 bases, and 17 bases separated the two germline ends. The CDR3 protein is CAWAEDPGVNQPQHF. CDR3 DNA sequence: TGTGCCTGGGCCGAAGACCCCGGGGTCAATCAGCCCCAGCATTTT.

This rearrangement joins TRBV7-9 to TRBJ2-5, with 11 bases lining up with TRBD1. The CDR3 is made up of 15 amino acids. J lost 4 bases, V lost 5 bases, and 6 bases had no gene match. Germline loops: CDR1 SEHNR, CDR2 FQNEAQ (reference sequence). CDR3 nucleotides: TGTGCCAGCAGCACAGGACAGGGGGCATCAGAGACCCAGTACTTC. It translates to CASSTGQGASETQYF.

The CDR3 is CSVQTGEVGQPQHF. DNA for the CDR3: TGCAGCGTCCAGACAGGGGAGGTGGGTCAGCCCCAGCATTTT. J is TRBJ1-5 and V is TRBV29-1, with TRBD1 identical over 8 bases. This CDR3 has 14 amino acids. Germline CDR1 and CDR2: SQVTM and ANQGSEA. The V segment lost 6 bases and the J segment 6 bases; nucleotides outside the gene matches: 10.

The rearrangement uses TRBV7-9 and TRBJ2-7; a weak D match, TRBD1 (5 bases). Per germline, CDR1 SEHNR and CDR2 FQNEAQ (reference sequence). The CDR3 extends over 12 amino acids. Between the trimmed V and J ends, which lost 3 bases and 5 bases, there was a span of 8 bases. CDR3 nucleotides: TGTGCCAGCAGCTTCGGACAAGACGAGCAGTACTTC. Residues: CASSFGQDEQYF. Supplemented by reference TRBV7-9 and TRBJ2-7, the full variable domain reads DTGVSQNPRHKITKRGQNVTFRCDPISEHNRLYWYRQTLGQGPEFLTYFQNEAQLEKSRLLSDRFSAERPKGSFSTLEIQRTEQGDSAMYLCASSFGQDEQYFGPGTRLTVT.

The gene calls are TRBV19 and TRBJ2-5, with 10 bases fitting TRBD2. Germline V gene sequence: CDR1 LNHDA, CDR2 SQIVND (reference sequence). The J segment lost 7 bases and the V segment lost 2 bases, leaving 7 bases of the junction unmatched. The CDR3 is made up of 15 amino acids. This CDR3 reads CASSIQREGLRTQYF. The CDR3 nucleotides are TGTGCCAGTAGTATACAGCGGGAGGGGCTTAGGACCCAGTACTTC.

V usage is TRBV6-4 and J usage is TRBJ2-1, with TRBD2 matching over 12 bases. V lost 6 bases to trimming and J lost 8 bases; unmatched junction nucleotides: 11. The CDR3 runs to 16 residues. CDR1 and CDR2 from the germline V gene are MRHNA and SNTAGT. Here the CDR3 reads CASSLKLAGGLDEQFF. In DNA, the CDR3 is TGTGCCAGCAGCCTCAAACTAGCGGGAGGCTTGGATGAGCAGTTCTTC.

V and J are TRBV29-1 and TRBJ1-4, with 11 bases identical to TRBD1. This CDR3 comprises 15 residues. V lost 3 bases, J lost 7 bases, and 7 bases stayed unmatched. Germline V gives CDR1 SQVTM, CDR2 ANQGSEA. Written as DNA, the CDR3 is TGCAGCGTTGAGGAGGACAGGGGGCGAAGTGAAAAACTGTTTTTT. Its translation: CSVEEDRGRSEKLFF.

This rearrangement joins TRBV10-3 to TRBJ1-5; no clear D gene. Trimming removed 11 bases at V and 2 bases at J, with 19 bases between. Germline V gene lookup returns CDR1 ENHRY and CDR2 SYGVKD. The CDR3 runs to 15 residues. The DNA of the CDR3 is TGTGCCTCAGCCAGAGGCGTCGAGCGCAATCAGCCCCAGCATTTT. It yields the protein CASARGVERNQPQHF.

A word on this clone: Other nucleotide sequences from this sample produce the same CDR3. The V call is TRBV7-3, the J call TRBJ2-7; maybe TRBD1 (5 bases). Deletions cut 5 bases from V and 3 bases from J, with 11 bases between. CDR3 length: 13 amino acids. Looked up from germline, CDR1 is SGHTA and CDR2 is FQGTGA. The CDR3: CASSPGQGYEQYF. DNA of the CDR3: TGTGCCAGCAGCCCCGGCCAGGGCTACGAGCAGTACTTC.

The chain joins TRBV6-5 to TRBJ1-1, with 7 bases that match TRBD1. This CDR3 is 14 amino acids long. The junction had 2 bases not matched to a gene; V was cut back by 0 bases and J by 4 bases. The V gene's germline CDR1 is MNHEY and CDR2 SVGAGI. The CDR3 region is CASSYSRGLTEAFF. The DNA of the CDR3 is TGTGCCAGCAGTTACTCAAGGGGGCTCACTGAAGCTTTCTTT.

The chain links TRBV11-2 to TRBJ1-3; 7 bases map to TRBD1. V trimming: 4 bases; J trimming: 0 bases; junction bases outside the gene matches: 9. In germline, CDR1 is SGHAT, CDR2 FQNNGV. The CDR3 covers 17 residues. DNA for the CDR3: TGTGCCAGCAGCTCCCTGACAGGGTCGTTCTCTGGAAACACCATATATTTT. This sequence encodes CASSSLTGSFSGNTIYF.

This chain links TRBV21-1 with TRBJ1-5; the table calls TRBD1, which could not be checked here. TRBV21-1 is a pseudogene. This CDR3 is 15 amino acids long. The CDR3 is CASSKALGVDQPQHF. The CDR3 bases are TGTGCCAGCAGCAAAGCGCTAGGGGTGGATCAGCCCCAGCATTTT.

The CDR3 spells CASSLRDRGNSPLHF. DNA for the CDR3: TGTGCCAGCAGCTTACGGGACAGGGGGAATTCACCCCTCCACTTT. This chain links TRBV7-3 with TRBJ1-6, with TRBD1 identical over 11 bases. V was clipped by 2 bases and J by 7 bases; unmatched bases: 1. Germline CDR1 and CDR2: SGHTA and FQGTGA. The CDR3 length is 15 residues.

V and J are TRBV19 and TRBJ1-2; a weak D match, TRBD1 (5 bases). Germline CDR1 LNHDA, CDR2 SQIVND (reference sequence). The CDR3 has 13 amino acids. Deletions cut 1 base from V and 5 bases from J, with 8 bases between. CDR3 in DNA: TGTGCCAGTAGTATAGCGGGGGAGTATGGCTACACCTTC. It translates to CASSIAGEYGYTF.

The chain employs TRBV5-4 and TRBJ1-1; D may be TRBD1 (6 bases). V was shortened by 3 bases and J by 4 bases, with 16 bases between the two germline ends. CDR3 length: 15 amino acids. From germline, CDR1 is SGHNT and CDR2 YYREEE (reference sequence). The CDR3 nucleotides read TGTGCCAGCAGCTCCCCTACAGGGAAGGGCACTGAAGCTTTCTTT. It codes for CASSSPTGKGTEAFF.

This chain uses TRBV7-2 with TRBJ1-3; unclear D gene. Germline V gene data show CDR1 as SGHTA and CDR2 as FQGNSA. V was clipped by 5 bases and J by 0 bases, with 11 bases between them. The CDR3 sequence is 15 residues long. CDR3 DNA: TGTGCCAGCAGCCGCTCGAAGAGCTCTGGAAACACCATATATTTT. This encodes CASSRSKSSGNTIYF.

The J gene is TRBJ1-2, the V gene TRBV14; TRBD1 matches at 8 bases. The CDR3 totals 13 residues. V dropped 4 bases and J dropped 4; count of bases not matched to a gene: 2. Germline assignment: CDR1 SGHDN and CDR2 FVKESK. The CDR3 loop is CASSRTGSYGYTF. The CDR3 DNA is TGTGCCAGCAGCCGGACAGGGAGCTATGGCTACACCTTC.

This clone was observed once. In DNA form, the CDR3 reads TGCGCCAGTAGGGCAGGGGACTATGGCTACACCTTC. Its protein is CASRAGDYGYTF. The V call is TRBV10-2, the J call TRBJ1-2; D might be TRBD1 (6 bases). Trimming removed 9 bases from V and 3 bases from J, with 11 bases in between. Germline V lookup: CDR1 WSHSY, CDR2 SAAADI. The CDR3 consists of 12 residues.

The gene calls are TRBV13 and TRBJ2-2, with D possibly TRBD2 on 6 matching bases. Germline-derived CDR1 and CDR2 are PRHDT and FYEKMQ (reference sequence). V gave up 3 bases and J gave up 1 base, with 21 bases separating them. CDR3 size: 19 residues. The CDR3: CASSFLGGRRIRNTGELFF. CDR3 nucleotides: TGTGCCAGCAGCTTCCTCGGGGGTCGGAGGATCAGGAACACCGGGGAGCTGTTTTTT.